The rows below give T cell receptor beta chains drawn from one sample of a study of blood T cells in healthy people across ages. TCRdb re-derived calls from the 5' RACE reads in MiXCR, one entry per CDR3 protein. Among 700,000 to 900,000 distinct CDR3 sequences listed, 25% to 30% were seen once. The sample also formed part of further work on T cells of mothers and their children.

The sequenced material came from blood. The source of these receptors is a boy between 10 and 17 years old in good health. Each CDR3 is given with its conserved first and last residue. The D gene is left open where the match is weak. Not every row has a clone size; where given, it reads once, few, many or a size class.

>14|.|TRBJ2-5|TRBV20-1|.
CSARQGGAQETQYF
TGCAGTGCTAGGCAGGGGGGGGCCCAAGAGACCCAGTACTTC
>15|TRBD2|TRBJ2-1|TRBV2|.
CASSAGTSGGFGQFF
TGTGCCAGCAGTGCCGGGACTAGCGGGGGGTTTGGGCAGTTCTTC
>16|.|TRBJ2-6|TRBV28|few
CASSLTGGSGANALTF
TGTGCCAGCAGTTTGACAGGAGGCTCTGGGGCCAACGCCCTGACTTTC
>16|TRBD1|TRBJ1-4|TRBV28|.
CASSLRAGGANGKLFF
TGTGCCAGCAGTTTAAGGGCAGGGGGCGCAAATGGAAAACTGTTTTTT
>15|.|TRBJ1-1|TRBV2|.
CASSESPGGRAEAFF
TGTGCCAGCAGTGAATCCCCGGGGGGCCGCGCTGAAGCTTTCTTT
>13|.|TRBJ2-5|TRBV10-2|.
CASGTSWGETQYF
TGCGCCAGCGGCACCTCTTGGGGAGAGACCCAGTACTTC
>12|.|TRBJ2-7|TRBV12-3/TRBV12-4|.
CASRKRDNEQYF
TGTGCCAGCAGAAAGCGGGACAACGAGCAGTACTTC
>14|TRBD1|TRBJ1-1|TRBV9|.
CAGSFGTGNTEAFF
TGTGCCGGCAGCTTCGGGACAGGGAACACTGAAGCTTTCTTT
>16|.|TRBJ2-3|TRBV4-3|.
CASSQDPQTKASRQYF
TGCGCCAGCAGCCAAGACCCGCAGACCAAAGCTAGCAGGCAGTATTTT
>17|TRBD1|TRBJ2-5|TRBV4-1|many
CASSHGDPDRAKETQYF
TGCGCCAGCAGTCACGGTGACCCGGACAGGGCGAAAGAGACCCAGTACTTC
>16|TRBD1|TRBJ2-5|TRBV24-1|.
CATSDGPGQGSETQYF
TGTGCCACCAGTGATGGCCCGGGACAGGGTTCGGAGACCCAGTACTTC
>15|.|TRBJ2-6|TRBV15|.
CATSGWGAGANVLTF
TGTGCCACCAGCGGTTGGGGGGCTGGGGCCAACGTCCTGACTTTC
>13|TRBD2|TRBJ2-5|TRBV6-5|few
CASSGGSMETQYF
TGTGCCAGCAGCGGGGGGTCAATGGAGACCCAGTACTTC
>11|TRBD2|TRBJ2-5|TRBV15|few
CATRGEGTQYF
TGTGCCACCCGCGGGGAGGGAACCCAGTACTTC
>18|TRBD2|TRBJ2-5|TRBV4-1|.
CASSQEASGGVRGETQYF
TGCGCCAGCAGCCAAGAGGCTAGCGGGGGGGTTAGAGGGGAGACCCAGTACTTC
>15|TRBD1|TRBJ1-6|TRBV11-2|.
CASNPRQGLGSPLHF
TGTGCCAGCAACCCACGACAGGGTTTGGGATCACCCCTCCACTTT
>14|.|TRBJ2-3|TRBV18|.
CACSPDQGLDTQYF
TGTGCCTGCTCACCAGACCAGGGCTTGGATACGCAGTATTTT
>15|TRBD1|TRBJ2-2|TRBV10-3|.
CAIRPRGLGTGELFF
TGTGCCATCAGACCCAGGGGGCTAGGGACCGGGGAGCTGTTTTTT
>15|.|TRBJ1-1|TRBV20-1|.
CSARDGVRWNTEAFF
TGCAGTGCTAGAGACGGGGTAAGGTGGAACACTGAAGCTTTCTTT
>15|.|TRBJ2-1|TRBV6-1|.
CASTQRRGQNNEQFF
TGTGCCAGCACCCAAAGGAGGGGGCAGAACAATGAGCAGTTCTTC
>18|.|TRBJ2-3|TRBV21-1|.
CASSKDDDRKGYTDTQYF
TGTGCCAGCAGCAAAGATGACGACCGGAAGGGATATACAGATACGCAGTATTTT
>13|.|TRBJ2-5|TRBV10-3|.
CAISDKFGETQYF
TGTGCCATCAGTGATAAGTTCGGAGAGACCCAGTACTTC
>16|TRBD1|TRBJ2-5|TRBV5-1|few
CASSLARGQVEETQYF
TGCGCCAGCAGCTTGGCCAGGGGACAGGTAGAAGAGACCCAGTACTTC
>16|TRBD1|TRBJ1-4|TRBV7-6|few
CASSPWTRGTNEKLFF
TGTGCCAGCAGCCCATGGACCAGGGGGACTAATGAAAAACTGTTTTTT
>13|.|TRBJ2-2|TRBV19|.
CASGLEGTGELFF
TGTGCCTCGGGACTGGAGGGGACTGGGGAGCTGTTTTTT
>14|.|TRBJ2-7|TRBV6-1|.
CASSGDVLLYEQYF
TGTGCCAGCAGTGGGGACGTCCTCCTCTACGAGCAGTACTTC
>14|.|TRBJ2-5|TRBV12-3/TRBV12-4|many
CASSPLRGGETQYF
TGTGCCAGCAGTCCCCTGAGGGGAGGAGAGACCCAGTACTTC
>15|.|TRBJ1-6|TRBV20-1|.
CSARATGTLSSPLHF
TGCAGTGCTAGAGCCACTGGGACTTTGTCTTCACCCCTCCACTTT
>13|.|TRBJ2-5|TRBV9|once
CASSVAWRETQYF
TGTGCCAGCAGCGTAGCATGGAGGGAGACCCAGTACTTC
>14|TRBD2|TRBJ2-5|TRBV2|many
CASSERRGQETQYF
TGTGCCAGCAGTGAAAGGCGGGGGCAAGAGACCCAGTACTTC
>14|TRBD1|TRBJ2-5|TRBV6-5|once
CASRGTGTWETQYF
TGTGCCAGCAGGGGGACAGGCACTTGGGAGACCCAGTACTTC
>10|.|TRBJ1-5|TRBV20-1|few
CSAKSQPQHF
TGCAGTGCTAAGAGTCAGCCCCAGCATTTT
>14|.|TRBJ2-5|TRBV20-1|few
CSARVGGAAETQYF
TGCAGTGCTAGGGTTGGAGGGGCGGCAGAGACCCAGTACTTC
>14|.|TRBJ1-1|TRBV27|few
CASSLSGQNTEAFF
TGTGCCAGCAGTTTATCGGGTCAGAACACTGAAGCTTTCTTT
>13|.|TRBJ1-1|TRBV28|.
CASSFRIQAEAFF
TGTGCCAGCAGTTTTAGGATACAGGCCGAAGCTTTCTTT
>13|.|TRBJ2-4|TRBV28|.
CASTLEGVNIQYF
TGTGCCAGCACCCTGGAAGGTGTAAACATTCAGTACTTC
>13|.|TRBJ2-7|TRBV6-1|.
CASSEVAGYEQYF
TGTGCCAGCAGTGAGGTCGCAGGGTACGAGCAGTACTTC
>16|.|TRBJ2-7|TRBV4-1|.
CASSQVGTRGQETLYF
TGCGCCAGCAGCCAAGTTGGGACTAGGGGGCAAGAGACCCTGTACTTC
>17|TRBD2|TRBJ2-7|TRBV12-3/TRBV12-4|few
CASSAGEGTRPVYEQYF
TGTGCCAGCAGTGCTGGGGAGGGCACCCGACCAGTCTACGAGCAGTACTTC
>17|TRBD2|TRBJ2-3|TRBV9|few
CASSAQAAGGWIDTQYF
TGTGCCAGCAGCGCCCAGGCGGCGGGGGGCTGGATAGATACGCAGTATTTT
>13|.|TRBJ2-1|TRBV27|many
CASSFLGGNEQFF
TGTGCCAGCAGTTTTCTGGGGGGCAATGAGCAGTTCTTC
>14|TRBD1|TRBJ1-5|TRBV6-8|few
CASSKDRLNQPQHF
TGTGCCAGCAGCAAGGACAGGCTTAATCAGCCCCAGCATTTT
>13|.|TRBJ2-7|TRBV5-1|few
CASSPLGVGEQYF
TGCGCCAGCAGCCCCCTTGGGGTGGGCGAGCAGTACTTC
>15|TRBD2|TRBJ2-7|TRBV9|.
CASSVAGGVQYEQYF
TGTGCCAGCAGCGTAGCTGGGGGGGTGCAGTACGAGCAGTACTTC
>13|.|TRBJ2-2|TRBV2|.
CASSEVPGGELFF
TGTGCCAGCAGTGAAGTCCCGGGCGGGGAGCTGTTTTTT
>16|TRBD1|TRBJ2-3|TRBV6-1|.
CASRRTWDRGTDTQYF
TGTGCCAGCAGAAGGACCTGGGACAGGGGGACAGATACGCAGTATTTT
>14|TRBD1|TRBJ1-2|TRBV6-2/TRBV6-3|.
CASSLPNRGDGYTF
TGTGCCAGCAGTCTCCCCAACAGGGGAGATGGCTACACCTTC